This T cell receptor beta chain came from a study of PD-L1 blockade in urothelial cancer. On the study more broadly: Males with bladder-origin urothelial cancer constituted about nine tenths of the roughly 30 patients. Per blood sample, T cells had a median of about 150,000. Study results and caveats: Clonality of blood TCR below the median before treatment predicted better survival.

The time point is: pretreatment peripheral blood. Note on this clone: The antigen is unknown.

Here immunoSEQ multiplex PCR was the method, and the copy in TCRdb shows in-frame clones only, minus some. The sample lists tens of thousands of clones; 84% were seen once. Trimming cost V 4 bases and J 5 bases; bases outside gene matches: 9. Per germline, CDR1 SGHNT and CDR2 YYREEE (reference sequence). The CDR3 has 15 residues. Sequencing used PBMCs, obtained around atezolizumab (anti-PD-L1) treatment. This chain joins TRBV5-4 and TRBJ2-7; TRBD2 agrees at 10 bases. This sequence originates from a woman aged 65 to 85 with urothelial cancer. The CDR3 DNA follows: TGTGCCAGCAGCCGGGGAGGAGCGGGGGGGAACGAGCAGTACTTC. It specifies CASSRGGAGGNEQYF. The variable domain in full, completed from reference TRBV5-4 and TRBJ2-7, reads ETGVTQSPTHLIKTRGQQVTLRCSSQSGHNTVSWYQQALGQGPQFIFQYYREEENGRGNFPPRFSGLQFPNYSSELNVNALELDDSALYLCASSRGGAGGNEQYFGPGTRLTVT.